The subject of this entry is one T cell receptor (beta chain). The junction had 0 bases not matched to a gene; V was cut back by 0 bases and J by 2 bases. Germline V CDR1 and CDR2: MGHRA, YSYEKL. The CDR3 is made up of 14 amino acids. This sample stems from a study of blood T cell repertoires in COVID-19. Study at large: There were acute and convalescent COVID-19 samples, and they came from the United States, Italy and Spain. From T cells, B-cell-depleted T cells, or PBMCs came the material, which was cDNA or gDNA.

The authors' processing: The authors estimated nucleated cell counts from reference gene primer amplification. Here immunoSEQ multiplex PCR was the method, and the copy in TCRdb shows in-frame clones only, minus some. The V and J calls and the clone size are those of that table, but D and trimming were determined from the DNA. The sample includes 200,000 to 250,000 clones, 82% of them seen just once. The V call is TRBV4-1, the J call TRBJ1-2; 7 bases fit TRBD1. The TCR was taken from a woman between 40 and 50 years old with acute or convalescent COVID-19. The material sequenced was peripheral blood. For the CDR3, the DNA is TGCGCCAGCAGCCAAGAGACAGGGAACTATGGCTACACCTTC. Its translation is CASSQETGNYGYTF.